One sample yielded the 5 T cell receptor beta chains listed below, sequenced in a study of blood T cell repertoires in COVID-19. Libraries were prepared by immunoSEQ multiplex PCR; TCRdb keeps only in-frame clonotypes and omits some of them. The sample consists of about 490,000 clones, approximately 85% of them appearing once. The sequencing input was peripheral blood. The origin of the receptors is a human donor in a cohort sampled during active COVID-19.

This rearrangement joins TRBV4-3 to TRBJ1-4, with 8 bases that match TRBD1. This CDR3 contains 17 residues. V shed 0 bases and J 7 bases; nucleotides not matched to a gene: 10. CDR1 LGHNA and CDR2 YSLEER come from the germline V gene. The CDR3 bases are TGCGCCAGCAGCCAAGATAGGGGGACAGGTAGTGCTGAAAAACTGTTTTTT. Translation: CASSQDRGTGSAEKLFF.

The CDR3, as DNA: TGTGCCAGCAGTTACAGGGGCCTCTACGAGCAGTACTTC. This gives the protein CASSYRGLYEQYF. V gene TRBV27 combines with J gene TRBJ2-7, with 7 bases that match TRBD1. CDR3 length: 13 amino acids. The V and J ends lost 4 bases and 3 bases, in that order; junction bases with no gene match: 3. Germline CDR1 MNHEY, CDR2 SMNVEV (reference sequence).

Only one count was recorded for this clone. This chain connects TRBV30 to TRBJ2-3; 7 nucleotides align to TRBD1. The CDR3 totals 13 residues. Germline CDR1 is GTSNPN and CDR2 is SVGIG (reference sequence). Trimming removed 2 bases from V and 5 bases from J; junction bases left unmatched: 4. CDR3 amino acids: CAWSKQGRDTQYF. Here the CDR3 DNA reads TGTGCCTGGAGTAAACAGGGGAGAGATACGCAGTATTTT. The full variable domain, rest sourced from reference TRBV30 and TRBJ2-3, is SQTIHQWPATLVQPVGSPLSLECTVEGTSNPNLYWYRQAAGRGLQLLFYSVGIGQISSEVPQNLSASRPQDRQFILSSKKLLLSDSGFYLCAWSKQGRDTQYFGPGTRLTVL.

This clone has only a few counts. The chain carries TRBV11-2 and TRBJ2-5, with TRBD1 identical over 8 bases. With 5 bases clipped from V and 1 base from J, the junction kept 3 bases outside the gene matches. The germline V gene has CDR1 SGHAT and CDR2 FQNNGV. The CDR3 covers 14 residues. The CDR3 protein is CASSRTGGQETQYF. The CDR3, as DNA: TGTGCCAGCAGCCGAACAGGGGGCCAAGAGACCCAGTACTTC.

This chain links TRBV6-6 with TRBJ1-1; 9 positions match TRBD1. CDR1 is MNHNY and CDR2 is SVGAGI in the germline V gene (reference sequence). The CDR3 sequence is 15 residues long. The ends lost 6 bases at V and 7 bases at J; junction bases unmatched: 12. The CDR3 nucleotides are TGTGCCAGCAGCCCCGGGACAGGGTATTTTGGTGAAGCTTTCTTT. Protein product: CASSPGTGYFGEAFF.